The 18 T cell receptor beta chains reported below all come from one sample, sequenced in a study of blood T cells in healthy people across ages. With a J-beta primer mix and a sample-barcoded 5' primer, a second PCR ran about 6 to 11 cycles. TCRdb analysed the 5' RACE reads with MiXCR anew, one entry per CDR3 protein. The sample carries about 1.8 million distinct CDR3 sequences, about 50% recorded once. Sequencing was carried out using blood. The receptor source for this set is a middle-aged woman in good health.

The chain employs TRBV5-1 and TRBJ1-2; 8 positions match TRBD1. The CDR3 loop spans 15 amino acids. V was pared by 4 bases and J by 4 bases, with 9 bases of the junction left unmatched. CDR1 and CDR2 from the germline V gene are SGHRS and YFSETQ. The CDR3 spells CASSPGQGFLYGYTF. Here the CDR3 DNA reads TGCGCCAGCAGCCCAGGACAGGGCTTTCTCTATGGCTACACCTTC.

J is TRBJ1-4 and V is TRBV11-2; 7 bases match TRBD1. The V gene's germline CDR1 is SGHAT and CDR2 FQNNGV. V was pared by 5 bases and J by 4 bases, with 4 bases of the junction left unmatched. This CDR3 has 14 residues. This CDR3 is CASSPPGGNEKLFF. For the CDR3, the DNA is TGTGCCAGCAGCCCCCCAGGGGGTAATGAAAAACTGTTTTTT.

The chain recombines TRBV20-1 with TRBJ2-4, with D possibly being TRBD1 (6 bases). Trimming took 0 bases from V and 0 from J, leaving 21 bases between them. The CDR3 has 19 residues. Germline CDR1 DFQATT, CDR2 SNEGSKA (reference sequence). The CDR3 nucleotides read TGCAGTGCTAGAGACGTTCGCCGGGACACCAGTATAGCCAAAAACATTCAGTACTTC. Encoded protein: CSARDVRRDTSIAKNIQYF.

J is TRBJ1-4 and V is TRBV6-5; D is uncertain. Germline values: CDR1 MNHEY, CDR2 SVGAGI. V was pared by 2 bases and J by 7 bases, with 14 bases between. The CDR3 is made up of 15 amino acids. This CDR3 reads CASSYRKATSEKLFF. As DNA, the CDR3 is TGTGCCAGCAGTTACCGTAAAGCGACATCTGAAAAACTGTTTTTT.

The chain is built from TRBV7-2 and TRBJ2-4; 7 bases agree with TRBD1. Germline assignment: CDR1 SGHTA and CDR2 FQGNSA. The V and J ends lost 5 bases and 0 bases, in that order; junction bases with no gene match: 7. The CDR3 runs 16 residues. The CDR3 region is CASSVTGASAKNIQYF. CDR3 DNA sequence: TGTGCCAGCAGCGTCACAGGGGCCTCAGCCAAAAACATTCAGTACTTC.

The V call is TRBV19, the J call TRBJ1-1; 7 bases match TRBD1. The CDR3 runs 15 residues. The V gene end was trimmed by 1 base and the J gene end by 3 bases; junction bases not matched to a gene: 5. Germline V CDR1 and CDR2: LNHDA, SQIVND (reference sequence). The CDR3 bases are TGTGCCAGTAGTATAGGGGGCGACAGGGACACTGAAGCTTTCTTT. Its protein is CASSIGGDRDTEAFF.

This clonotype has more than one count but fewer than ten. The J gene is TRBJ2-1, the V gene TRBV6-5; D uncertain. Trimming stripped 0 bases from V and 8 bases from J, with 14 bases between. CDR1 and CDR2 from the germline V gene are MNHEY and SVGAGI. The CDR3 has 15 amino acids. This CDR3 reads CASSYSGWPLDEQFF. The CDR3, as DNA: TGTGCCAGCAGTTACTCCGGGTGGCCTCTCGATGAGCAGTTCTTC.

The chain joins TRBV6-5 to TRBJ2-5, with TRBD1 matching 12 bases. The CDR3 totals 15 residues. The J segment lost 11 bases and the V segment lost 7 bases, leaving 14 bases of the junction unmatched. The V gene's germline CDR1 is MNHEY and CDR2 SVGAGI. The CDR3 region has the DNA TGTGCCAGCAACCCGGGACAGGGGGCCGGTAATGAGCAGTACTTC. It is translated as CASNPGQGAGNEQYF.

This clonotype showed up just a few times. The chain combines TRBV7-9 with TRBJ2-1; the D gene could be TRBD1 or TRBD2 (5 bases each). This CDR3 contains 15 residues. Germline CDR1 SEHNR, CDR2 FQNEAQ (reference sequence). Deletions cut 4 bases from V and 4 bases from J, with 14 bases between. The CDR3 bases are TGTGCCAGCAGCTCCCCCGGGACCTTATACAATGAGCAGTTCTTC. As protein: CASSSPGTLYNEQFF.

The rearrangement uses TRBV29-1 and TRBJ1-2; no reliable D call. The V end lost 1 base, the J end lost 6 bases, and 6 bases lay between the germline ends. The germline V gene encodes CDR1 SQVTM and CDR2 ANQGSEA. This CDR3 spans 11 amino acids. The CDR3 sequence is CSVEVPHGYTF. The CDR3 nucleotides are TGCAGCGTTGAAGTTCCTCATGGCTACACCTTC.

In its sample, this clonotype was seen a few times. V gene TRBV6-5 combines with J gene TRBJ2-3, with TRBD2 identical over 7 bases. The CDR3 runs 15 residues. CDR1 is MNHEY, CDR2 SVGAGI, per germline. The trim removed 5 bases at V and 2 bases at J, leaving 7 bases unmatched. The chain's CDR3 is CASSAGRGITDTQYF. The CDR3 region has the DNA TGTGCCAGCAGTGCGGGGCGGGGGATCACAGATACGCAGTATTTT.

The rearrangement links TRBV6-1 to TRBJ2-3, with TRBD1 matching over 11 bases. This CDR3 has 16 amino acids. CDR1 is MNHNS, CDR2 SASEGT, per germline. V trimming: 1 base; J trimming: 5 bases; junction bases outside the gene matches: 5. The CDR3 reads CASSEEDRGPGDTQYF. The CDR3 DNA reads as TGTGCCAGCAGTGAAGAGGACAGGGGGCCAGGAGATACGCAGTATTTT.

A few counts support this clonotype. The V call is TRBV6-1, the J call TRBJ2-7; TRBD1 agrees at 7 bases. Germline V CDR1 and CDR2: MNHNS, SASEGT. The CDR3 is 18 residues long. V lost 5 bases and J lost 0; bases outside the gene matches: 16. CDR3 sequence: CASSRDRANPSSSYEQYF. The CDR3 bases are TGTGCCAGCAGTAGAGACAGGGCCAACCCCTCGAGCTCCTACGAGCAGTACTTC.

J is TRBJ2-7 and V is TRBV6-2 or TRBV6-3; 9 bases match TRBD2. J lost 3 bases, V lost 5 bases, and 11 bases had no gene match. CDR1 and CDR2 from the germline V gene are MNHEY and SVGEGT. This CDR3 is 16 amino acids long. CDR3 sequence: CASSRTSARSYYEQYF. The CDR3 region has the DNA TGTGCCAGCAGTAGGACTAGCGCCCGAAGCTACTACGAGCAGTACTTC.

This clonotype was counted between two and nine times. The chain uses TRBV28 and TRBJ2-6; 8 bases align to TRBD1. Germline V gene sequence: CDR1 MDHEN, CDR2 SYDVKM. The CDR3 runs to 15 residues. The J segment lost 2 bases and the V segment lost 6 bases, leaving 3 bases of the junction unmatched. The DNA for the CDR3 is TGTGCCAGCAGGGGACAGGCGGCTGGGGCCAACGTCCTGACTTTC. Protein sequence: CASRGQAAGANVLTF.

The J gene is TRBJ2-5, the V gene TRBV20-1; 7 bases align to TRBD2. The germline V gene encodes CDR1 DFQATT and CDR2 SNEGSKA (reference sequence). The V gene end was trimmed by 5 bases and the J gene end by 11 bases; junction bases not matched to a gene: 11. The CDR3 is 12 amino acids. CDR3 sequence reads: CSARGVHNEQYF. DNA for the CDR3: TGCAGTGCTCGGGGGGTTCACAATGAGCAGTACTTC.

The sample holds a few counts of this clonotype. The chain employs TRBV7-2 and TRBJ2-5; D is possibly TRBD1 or TRBD2 (5 bases each). Trimming took 0 bases from V and 4 from J, leaving 18 bases between them. The CDR3 loop spans 17 amino acids. CDR1 SGHTA and CDR2 FQGNSA come from the germline V gene. CDR3 in amino acids: CASSLALGDVLRETQYF. The CDR3 DNA reads TGTGCCAGCAGCTTAGCGCTGGGGGACGTCCTTAGAGAGACCCAGTACTTC. Complete variable domain (other parts from reference TRBV7-2 and TRBJ2-5): GAGVSQSPSNKVTEKGKDVELRCDPISGHTALYWYRQSLGQGLEFLIYFQGNSAPDKSGLPSDRFSAERTGGSVSTLTIQRTQQEDSAVYLCASSLALGDVLRETQYFGPGTRLLVL.

Only a few counts were recorded for this clonotype. The chain uses TRBV6-2 or TRBV6-3 and TRBJ2-3, with no clear D. Germline V gene data show CDR1 as MNHEY and CDR2 as SVGEGT. CDR3 size: 13 residues. Trimming took off 5 bases at V and 4 bases at J, with 10 bases between the two ends. The CDR3, as DNA: TGTGCCAGCAGTCCCAACGCGGCAGATACGCAGTATTTT. It encodes CASSPNAADTQYF.